The text below deals with one TCR beta chain. A junction boundary mismatches the germline segment, possibly from a read error. TCRdb's table, derived via immunoSEQ multiplex PCR, lists solely in-frame clones and lacks some. The sample shows 45,000 or so clones, roughly 80% of them seen only once. The source of the sample is a study of PD-L1 blockade in urothelial cancer. This CDR3 region has 17 residues. The V gene's germline CDR1 is SGHRS and CDR2 YFSETQ. Time point reported: pretreatment peripheral blood. This sequence originates from a middle-aged man with urothelial cancer. The rearrangement uses TRBV5-1 and TRBJ2-6, with 10 bases matching TRBD2. Source: PBMCs, taken around atezolizumab (anti-PD-L1) treatment. The CDR3 reads CANSGGAGSSGANVLTF. In nucleotides, the CDR3 is TGCGCCAACAGCGGGGGGGCAGGGTCCTCTGGGGCCAACGTCCTGACTTTC.